This entry lists 26 T cell receptor beta chains sequenced from one sample in a study of blood T cell repertoires in COVID-19. Repertoires were generated with immunoSEQ multiplex PCR, while TCRdb's copy carries only in-frame clones and drops some. The sample holds roughly 100,000 clones, 80% to 90% seen once. The sample comprised peripheral blood. These receptor sequences come from a woman aged 70-85 years with acute or convalescent COVID-19.

The chain employs TRBV7-3 and TRBJ2-5, with TRBD1 as a possible D gene (6 bases). With 4 bases removed from V and 1 base from J, the gap between germline ends came to 13 bases. This CDR3 is 15 amino acids long. Germline V CDR1 and CDR2: SGHTA, FQGTGA. In DNA form, the CDR3 reads TGTGCCAGCAGCTCCGGGACAACCCCCCAAGAGACCCAGTACTTC. This sequence encodes CASSSGTTPQETQYF.

The J gene is TRBJ2-7, the V gene TRBV27; possibly TRBD2 for D (7 bases). V lost 3 bases and J 1 base, leaving 10 bases between the germline ends. This CDR3 is built from 14 residues. Germline lookup yields CDR1 MNHEY and CDR2 SMNVEV (reference sequence). CDR3 bases: TGTGCCAGCAGTTTGGGGGGGCCATCCTACGAGCAGTACTTC. It encodes CASSLGGPSYEQYF.

The rearrangement joins TRBV6-5 to TRBJ1-6; no clear D gene. Per germline, CDR1 MNHEY and CDR2 SVGAGI. This CDR3 is 14 amino acids long. The germline V and J ends were trimmed by 2 bases and 9 bases, with 11 bases remaining between them. DNA for the CDR3: TGTGCCAGCAGTTACGCGAAAAGTCGTTCACCCCTCCACTTT. Amino acid sequence: CASSYAKSRSPLHF.

V gene TRBV5-1 combines with J gene TRBJ1-6; D is unclear. Germline-derived CDR1 and CDR2 are SGHRS and YFSETQ. The CDR3 totals 13 residues. Trimming shortened V by 0 bases and J by 8 bases, and 6 bases separated the two germline ends. The CDR3 DNA reads TGCGCCAGCAGCTTGGGGGCCGATTCACCCCTCCACTTT. Amino acids: CASSLGADSPLHF.

This chain links TRBV29-1 with TRBJ2-7; the match to TRBD2 covers 9 bases. The ends lost 7 bases at V and 4 bases at J; junction bases unmatched: 8. Germline V gives CDR1 SQVTM, CDR2 ANQGSEA. This CDR3 spans 13 amino acids. CDR3 in amino acids: CSAIAGAGYEQYF. DNA of the CDR3: TGCAGCGCCATAGCGGGGGCCGGTTACGAGCAGTACTTC.

This clone appeared once. J is TRBJ1-1 and V is TRBV18, with D uncertain. CDR1 and CDR2 (germline): KGHSH, LQKENI. Trimming cost V 3 bases and J 1 base, with 9 bases left between them. The CDR3 has 14 amino acids. The CDR3 region has the DNA TGTGCCAGCTCACCCTTGCGCGAGAACACTGAAGCTTTCTTT. This translates into CASSPLRENTEAFF.

This clone has more than one count but fewer than ten. The rearrangement uses TRBV28 and TRBJ1-6; no clear D. Trimming cost V 5 bases and J 6 bases, with 17 bases left between them. From germline, CDR1 is MDHEN and CDR2 SYDVKM. The CDR3 has 16 amino acids. DNA for the CDR3: TGTGCCAGCAGTCCCGTGTCGCCTGCGTTTAATTCACCCCTCCACTTT. Its protein product is CASSPVSPAFNSPLHF.

This rearrangement joins TRBV3-1 (or the pseudogene TRBV3-2) to TRBJ2-1; 8 bases are a match to TRBD2. This CDR3 contains 14 residues. The germline CDR1 and CDR2 sequences are LGHDT and YNNKEL (reference sequence). Germline trimming cut 8 bases from V and 9 bases from J; bases unmatched to any gene: 12. In nucleotides, the CDR3 is TGTGCCAGCGGCTATACGGGGGGGCCGGTTGAGCAGTTCTTC. Translation gives CASGYTGGPVEQFF.

This clone was seen just once. The rearrangement joins TRBV19 to TRBJ2-1; 11 bases are shared with TRBD2. Unmatched junction bases numbered 9, after V lost 4 bases and J lost 4 bases. The CDR3 is made up of 17 amino acids. The V gene's germline CDR1 is LNHDA and CDR2 SQIVND (reference sequence). CDR3 sequence reads: CASSTRSGTSGYNEQFF. The CDR3 nucleotides are TGTGCCAGTAGTACTCGCTCCGGGACTAGCGGTTACAATGAGCAGTTCTTC.

The chain uses TRBV29-1 and TRBJ2-3, with TRBD2 matching over 7 bases. The trim removed 3 bases at V and 6 bases at J, leaving 9 bases unmatched. The germline CDR1 and CDR2 sequences are SQVTM and ANQGSEA. The CDR3 consists of 14 residues. For the CDR3, the DNA is TGCAGCGTTGAGGGGCAGGGAGGGGCGGATACGCAGTATTTT. This gives the protein CSVEGQGGADTQYF.

The chain uses TRBV7-2 and TRBJ1-1; the D gene is possibly TRBD1 (5 bases). With 2 bases removed from V and 5 bases from J, the gap between germline ends came to 9 bases. CDR3 length: 13 residues. Germline assignment: CDR1 SGHTA and CDR2 FQGNSA. The CDR3 DNA reads as TGTGCCAGCAGCTTACAGGGAGGGACTGAAGCTTTCTTT. It specifies CASSLQGGTEAFF.

This chain connects TRBV5-5 to TRBJ1-2; perhaps TRBD1 as D (6 bases). This CDR3 contains 13 residues. The ends were cut back, 4 bases at V and 4 bases at J, with 11 bases in the middle. Per the germline V gene, CDR1 is SGHKS and CDR2 is YYEKEE (reference sequence). The chain's CDR3 is CASSPDSTYGYTF. CDR3 DNA: TGTGCCAGCAGCCCGGACAGCACCTATGGCTACACCTTC.

To note about this clone: Other DNA sequences within the sample encode an identical CDR3. The chain combines TRBV7-2 with TRBJ2-2; TRBD1 matches at 9 bases. Trimming at V came to 5 bases and at J to 4 bases, leaving 5 bases not matched to a gene. The germline gives CDR1 SGHTA, CDR2 FQGNSA. The CDR3 is made up of 15 amino acids. CDR3 nucleotide sequence: TGTGCCAGCAGCCCACGGACAGGGGTCACCGGGGAGCTGTTTTTT. It encodes CASSPRTGVTGELFF.

The CDR3 sequence: CASSEDRASNQPQHF. CDR3 DNA: TGTGCCAGCAGTGAAGACAGGGCTAGCAATCAGCCCCAGCATTTT. V and J are TRBV2 and TRBJ1-5; D perhaps matches TRBD1 (6 bases). Germline V lookup: CDR1 SNHLY, CDR2 FYNNEI. With 1 base removed from V and 0 bases from J, the gap between germline ends came to 7 bases. The CDR3 sequence is 15 residues long.

The DNA for the CDR3 is TGTGCCAGCAGCTTAGCGCCGGCCAGGGGGCTCTCCTACGAGCAGTACTTC. It encodes CASSLAPARGLSYEQYF. The chain combines TRBV7-9 with TRBJ2-7, with 8 positions matching TRBD1. J gave up 0 bases and V 0 bases, and 7 bases lay outside the gene matches. The length of the CDR3 is 17 residues. Germline V gene data show CDR1 as SEHNR and CDR2 as FQNEAQ (reference sequence).

V gene TRBV6-4 combines with J gene TRBJ2-7, with a weak D call TRBD2 (6 bases). Germline-derived CDR1 and CDR2 are MRHNA and SNTAGT. The CDR3 extends over 19 amino acids. Trimming left V 6 bases short and J 0 bases short, with 27 bases between. The CDR3: CASSLEGSGWGDNSYEQYF. DNA for the CDR3: TGTGCCAGCAGCCTCGAAGGTTCAGGGTGGGGGGATAACTCCTACGAGCAGTACTTC.

The chain is built from TRBV18 and TRBJ2-2; D is unclear. The CDR3 spans 16 residues. The germline V and J ends were trimmed by 1 base and 3 bases, with 12 bases remaining between them. Per germline, CDR1 KGHSH and CDR2 LQKENI. CDR3 bases: TGTGCCAGCTCACCACTTCCGGGTCCGGACACCGGGGAGCTGTTTTTT. This sequence encodes CASSPLPGPDTGELFF.

This chain connects TRBV4-3 to TRBJ1-5; the D gene is possibly TRBD1 (5 bases). Germline-derived CDR1 and CDR2 are LGHNA and YSLEER. Trimming took 4 bases from V and 6 from J, leaving 16 bases between them. This CDR3 is built from 15 residues. The CDR3 region has the DNA TGCGCCAGCAGCCCCACACCGGTGGGGCCTCAGCCCCAGCATTTT. Its protein product is CASSPTPVGPQPQHF.

J is TRBJ2-7 and V is TRBV6-5, with TRBD1 as a possible D gene (6 bases). V dropped 10 bases and J dropped 2 bases, with 18 bases sitting between them. The CDR3 contains 14 residues. Germline values: CDR1 MNHEY, CDR2 SVGAGI. This CDR3 is CATQIDRSTYEQYF. CDR3 sequence (DNA): TGTGCCACACAAATTGACAGGTCGACCTACGAGCAGTACTTC.

This clone showed up just a few times. The chain carries TRBV6-5 and TRBJ2-2, with 9 bases fitting TRBD1. This CDR3 contains 14 residues. CDR1 and CDR2 from the germline V gene are MNHEY and SVGAGI. With 10 bases clipped from V and 6 bases from J, the junction kept 9 bases outside the gene matches. CDR3 loop: CATKDRGSSGELFF. CDR3 nucleotides: TGTGCCACCAAGGACAGGGGATCATCCGGGGAGCTGTTTTTT.

There are a few counts of this clone. The chain links TRBV7-9 to TRBJ2-1; D unresolved. Germline V gives CDR1 SEHNR, CDR2 FQNEAQ (reference sequence). The CDR3 has 12 residues. Trimming removed 6 bases from V and 5 bases from J, with 8 bases in between. CDR3 coding DNA: TGTGCCAGCAGGAGAGAAAACAATGAGCAGTTCTTC. The encoded protein is CASRRENNEQFF.

The chain recombines TRBV4-3 with TRBJ2-3, with 8 nucleotides matching TRBD1. This CDR3 is built from 17 residues. CDR1 and CDR2 from the germline V gene are LGHNA and YSLEER. Trimming took 4 bases from V and 1 from J; bases not matched to a gene: 10. For the CDR3, the DNA is TGCGCCAGCAGCCGGGATCTCGCAGGGGGCGGCACAGATACGCAGTATTTT. Translating it yields CASSRDLAGGGTDTQYF.

This clone has only one observation. This sequence joins TRBV28 and TRBJ1-3; possibly TRBD1 for D (5 bases). Germline CDR1 MDHEN, CDR2 SYDVKM. The V gene lost 5 bases and the J gene lost 5 bases, with 10 bases spanning the gap. CDR3 length: 13 amino acids. The CDR3 DNA is TGTGCCAGCAGTCCCCCGGACAGAAACACCATATATTTT. Protein: CASSPPDRNTIYF.

This clone was counted between two and nine times. CDR3 DNA: TGTGCCTGGAGACGACAGGGGTTGTCTGGAAACACCATATATTTT. This translates into CAWRRQGLSGNTIYF. This chain joins TRBV30 and TRBJ1-3; TRBD1 matches 8 bases. The V segment lost 3 bases and the J segment 1 base; nucleotides outside the gene matches: 5. This CDR3 has 15 amino acids. In germline, CDR1 is GTSNPN, CDR2 SVGIG (reference sequence).

V usage is TRBV7-9 and J usage is TRBJ2-1; the D is unclear. CDR1 is SEHNR and CDR2 is FQNEAQ in the germline V gene (reference sequence). V shed 5 bases and J shed 2 bases, with 7 bases lying between them. The CDR3 runs 13 residues. The CDR3 nucleotides read TGTGCCAGCAGCCTAAACCCCTACAATGAGCAGTTCTTC. This codes for CASSLNPYNEQFF.

The chain recombines TRBV7-6 with TRBJ2-7; D may be TRBD1 (6 bases). V dropped 0 bases and J dropped 4 bases, with 13 bases sitting between them. Germline CDR1 SGHVS, CDR2 FNYEAQ. This CDR3 region has 15 residues. The CDR3 DNA is TGTGCCAGCAGCTTAGCAGCAGGACAGACATACGAGCAGTACTTC. Translating it yields CASSLAAGQTYEQYF.